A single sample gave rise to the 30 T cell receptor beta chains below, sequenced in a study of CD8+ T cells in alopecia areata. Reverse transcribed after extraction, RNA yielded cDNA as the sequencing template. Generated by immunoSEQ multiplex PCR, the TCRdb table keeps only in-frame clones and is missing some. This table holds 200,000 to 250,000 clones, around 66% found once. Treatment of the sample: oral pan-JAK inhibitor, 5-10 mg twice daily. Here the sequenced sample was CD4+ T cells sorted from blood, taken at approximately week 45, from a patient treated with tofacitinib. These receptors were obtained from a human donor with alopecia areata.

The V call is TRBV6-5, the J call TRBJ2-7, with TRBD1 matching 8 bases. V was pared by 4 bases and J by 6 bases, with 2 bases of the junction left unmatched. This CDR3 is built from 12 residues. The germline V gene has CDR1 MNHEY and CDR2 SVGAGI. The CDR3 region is CASSFTGGEQYF. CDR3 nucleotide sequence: TGTGCCAGCAGTTTTACAGGGGGCGAGCAGTACTTC.

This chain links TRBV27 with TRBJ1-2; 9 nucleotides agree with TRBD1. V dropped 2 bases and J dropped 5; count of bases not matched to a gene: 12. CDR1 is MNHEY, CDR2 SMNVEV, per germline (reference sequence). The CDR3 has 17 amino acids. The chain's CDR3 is CASSLIGDRDGRYGYTF. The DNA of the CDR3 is TGTGCCAGCAGTTTAATAGGGGACAGGGATGGTCGGTATGGCTACACCTTC.

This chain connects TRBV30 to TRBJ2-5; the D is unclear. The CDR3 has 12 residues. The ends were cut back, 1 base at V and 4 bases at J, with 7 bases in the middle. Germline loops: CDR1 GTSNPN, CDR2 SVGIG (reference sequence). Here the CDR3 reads CAWSAAAETQYF. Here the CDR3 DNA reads TGTGCCTGGAGTGCTGCAGCAGAGACCCAGTACTTC.

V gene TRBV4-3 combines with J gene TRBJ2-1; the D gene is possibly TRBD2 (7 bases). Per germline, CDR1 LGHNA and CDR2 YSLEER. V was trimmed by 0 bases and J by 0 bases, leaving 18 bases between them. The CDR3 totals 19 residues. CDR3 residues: CASSQESGGAEGSYNEQFF. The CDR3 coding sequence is TGCGCCAGCAGCCAAGAAAGTGGGGGGGCCGAAGGCTCCTACAATGAGCAGTTCTTC.

Here the CDR3 reads CASSLGFTTSGGIHEQYF. In DNA form, the CDR3 reads TGCGCCAGCAGCTTGGGATTTACGACTAGCGGGGGTATTCACGAGCAGTACTTC. This sequence joins TRBV5-1 and TRBJ2-7; 12 bases agree with TRBD2. Germline-derived CDR1 and CDR2 are SGHRS and YFSETQ. Trimming removed 0 bases from V and 5 bases from J; junction bases left unmatched: 12. There are 18 residues in the CDR3.

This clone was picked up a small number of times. CDR3 sequence reads: CAWKGVSTDTQYF. The CDR3 DNA is TGTGCCTGGAAGGGAGTTAGCACAGATACGCAGTATTTT. This rearrangement joins TRBV30 to TRBJ2-3, with D possibly being TRBD2 (5 bases). Between the trimmed V and J ends, which lost 4 bases and 0 bases, there was a span of 8 bases. The CDR3 sequence is 13 residues long. Germline V gene lookup returns CDR1 GTSNPN and CDR2 SVGIG (reference sequence).

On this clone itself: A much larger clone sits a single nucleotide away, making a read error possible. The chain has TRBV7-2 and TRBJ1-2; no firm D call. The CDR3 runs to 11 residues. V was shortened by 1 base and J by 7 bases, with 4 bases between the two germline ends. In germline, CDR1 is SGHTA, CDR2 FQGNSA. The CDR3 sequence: CASSLGAGYTF. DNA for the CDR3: TGTGCCAGCAGCTTAGGGGCTGGCTACACCTTC.

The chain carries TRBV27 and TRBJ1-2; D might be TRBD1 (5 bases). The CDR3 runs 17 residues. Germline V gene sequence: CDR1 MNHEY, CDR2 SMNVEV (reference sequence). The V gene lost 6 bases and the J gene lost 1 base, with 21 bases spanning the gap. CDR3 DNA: TGTGCCAGCAGCTCCACTCGGACAACTGGGGGTAACTATGGCTACACCTTC. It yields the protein CASSSTRTTGGNYGYTF.

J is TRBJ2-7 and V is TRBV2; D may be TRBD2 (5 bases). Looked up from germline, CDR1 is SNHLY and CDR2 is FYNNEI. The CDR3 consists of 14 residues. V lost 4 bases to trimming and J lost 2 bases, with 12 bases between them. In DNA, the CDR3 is TGTGCCAGCAGTGGGCAATGGAGGACCTACGAGCAGTACTTC. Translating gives CASSGQWRTYEQYF.

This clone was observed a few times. The DNA of the CDR3 is TGTGCCAGTAGTCCGTCGACGGGAAACTATGGCTACACCTTC. This sequence encodes CASSPSTGNYGYTF. The chain uses TRBV19 and TRBJ1-2; D remains ambiguous. Germline values: CDR1 LNHDA, CDR2 SQIVND (reference sequence). The V end was cut by 5 bases, the J end by 2 bases, with 12 bases between. This CDR3 has 14 amino acids.

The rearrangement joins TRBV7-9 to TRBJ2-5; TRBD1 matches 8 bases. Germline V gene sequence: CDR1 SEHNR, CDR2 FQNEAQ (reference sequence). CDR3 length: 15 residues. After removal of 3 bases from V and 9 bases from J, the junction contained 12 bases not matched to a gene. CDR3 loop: CASSLGQAHRVAQYF. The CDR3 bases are TGTGCCAGCAGCTTGGGACAGGCCCACCGGGTGGCCCAGTACTTC. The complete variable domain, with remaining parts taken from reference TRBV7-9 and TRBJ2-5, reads DTGVSQNPRHKITKRGQNVTFRCDPISEHNRLYWYRQTLGQGPEFLTYFQNEAQLEKSRLLSDRFSAERPKGSFSTLEIQRTEQGDSAMYLCASSLGQAHRVAQYFGPGTRLLVL.

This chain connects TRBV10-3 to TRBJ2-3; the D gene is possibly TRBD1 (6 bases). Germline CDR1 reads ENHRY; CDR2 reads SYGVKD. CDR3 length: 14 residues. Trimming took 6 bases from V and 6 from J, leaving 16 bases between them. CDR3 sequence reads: CAIRPGQPADTQYF. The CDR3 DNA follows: TGTGCCATCAGACCGGGACAACCAGCGGATACGCAGTATTTT.

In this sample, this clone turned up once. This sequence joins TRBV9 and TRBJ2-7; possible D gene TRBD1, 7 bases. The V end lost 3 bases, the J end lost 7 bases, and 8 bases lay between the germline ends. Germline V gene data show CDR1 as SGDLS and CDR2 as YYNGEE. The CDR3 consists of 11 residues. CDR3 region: CASSAGGEQYF. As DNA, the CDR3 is TGTGCCAGCAGCGCAGGGGGGGAGCAGTACTTC.

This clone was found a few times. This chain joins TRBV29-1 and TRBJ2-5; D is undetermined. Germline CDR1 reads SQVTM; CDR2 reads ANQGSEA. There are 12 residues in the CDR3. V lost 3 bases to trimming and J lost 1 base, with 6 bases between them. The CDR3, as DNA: TGCAGCGTTGAGATCCGCCAAGAGACCCAGTACTTC. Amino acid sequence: CSVEIRQETQYF.

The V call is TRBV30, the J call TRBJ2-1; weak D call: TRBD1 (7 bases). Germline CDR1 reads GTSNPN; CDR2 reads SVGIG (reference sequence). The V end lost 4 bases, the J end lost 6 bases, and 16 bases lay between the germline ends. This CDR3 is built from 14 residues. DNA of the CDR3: TGTGCCTGGACGACAGGGCTGGGGGGCAATGAGCAGTTCTTC. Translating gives CAWTTGLGGNEQFF.

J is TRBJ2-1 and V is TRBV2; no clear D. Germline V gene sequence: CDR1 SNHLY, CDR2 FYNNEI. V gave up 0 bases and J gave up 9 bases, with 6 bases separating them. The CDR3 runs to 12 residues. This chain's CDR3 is CASSEALLEQFF. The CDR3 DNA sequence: TGTGCCAGCAGTGAAGCGCTGCTTGAGCAGTTCTTC.

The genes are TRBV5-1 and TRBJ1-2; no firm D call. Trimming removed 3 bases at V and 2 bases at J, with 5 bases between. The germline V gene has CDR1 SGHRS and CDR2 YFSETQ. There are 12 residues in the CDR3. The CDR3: CASSSENYGYTF. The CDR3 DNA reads TGCGCCAGCAGCTCAGAGAACTATGGCTACACCTTC.

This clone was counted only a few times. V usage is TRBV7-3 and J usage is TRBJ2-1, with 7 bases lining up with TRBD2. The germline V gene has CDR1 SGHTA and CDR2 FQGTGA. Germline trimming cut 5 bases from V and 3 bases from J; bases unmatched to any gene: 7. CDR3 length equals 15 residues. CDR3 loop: CASSPGGTLYNEQFF. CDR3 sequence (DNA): TGTGCCAGCAGCCCCGGGGGGACTCTCTACAATGAGCAGTTCTTC.

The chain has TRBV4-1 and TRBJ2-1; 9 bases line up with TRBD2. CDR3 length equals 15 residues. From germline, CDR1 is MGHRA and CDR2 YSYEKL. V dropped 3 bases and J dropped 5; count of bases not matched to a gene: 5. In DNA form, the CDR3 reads TGCGCCAGCAGCCAGGGACTAGCTTCTAACAATGAGCAGTTCTTC. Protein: CASSQGLASNNEQFF.

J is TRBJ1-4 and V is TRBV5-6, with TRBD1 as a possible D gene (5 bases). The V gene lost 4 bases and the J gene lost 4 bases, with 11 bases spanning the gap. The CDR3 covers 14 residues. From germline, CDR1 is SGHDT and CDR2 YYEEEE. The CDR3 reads CASSVDSRNEKLFF. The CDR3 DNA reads TGTGCCAGCAGCGTCGACAGCCGTAATGAAAAACTGTTTTTT.

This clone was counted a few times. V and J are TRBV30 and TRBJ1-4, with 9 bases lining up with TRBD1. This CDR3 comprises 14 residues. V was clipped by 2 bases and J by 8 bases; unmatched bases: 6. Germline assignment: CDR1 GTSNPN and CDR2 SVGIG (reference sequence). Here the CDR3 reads CAWSPGTGREKLFF. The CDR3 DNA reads TGTGCCTGGAGTCCCGGGACAGGGCGGGAAAAACTGTTTTTT. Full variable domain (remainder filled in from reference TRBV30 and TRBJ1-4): SQTIHQWPATLVQPVGSPLSLECTVEGTSNPNLYWYRQAAGRGLQLLFYSVGIGQISSEVPQNLSASRPQDRQFILSSKKLLLSDSGFYLCAWSPGTGREKLFFGSGTQLSVL.

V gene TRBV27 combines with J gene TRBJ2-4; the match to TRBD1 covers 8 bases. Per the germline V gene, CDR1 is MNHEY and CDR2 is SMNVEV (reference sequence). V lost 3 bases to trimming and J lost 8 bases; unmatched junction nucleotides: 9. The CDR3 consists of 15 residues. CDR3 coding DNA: TGTGCCAGCAGTTTGGGCGGGACAGGAAGGCACATTCAGTACTTC. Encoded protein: CASSLGGTGRHIQYF.

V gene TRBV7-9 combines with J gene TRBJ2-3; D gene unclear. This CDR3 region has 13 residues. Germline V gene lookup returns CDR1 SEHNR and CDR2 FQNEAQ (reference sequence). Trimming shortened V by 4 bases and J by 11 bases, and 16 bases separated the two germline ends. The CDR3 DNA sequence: TGTGCCAGCAGCTCGCAGGCGGCCCTGGAGCAGTATTTT. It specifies CASSSQAALEQYF.

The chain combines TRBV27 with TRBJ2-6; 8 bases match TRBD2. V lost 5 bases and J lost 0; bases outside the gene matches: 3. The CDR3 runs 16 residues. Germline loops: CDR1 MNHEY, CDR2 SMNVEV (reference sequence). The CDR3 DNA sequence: TGTGCCAGCAGTCGAGCGGGGGCCTCTGGGGCCAACGTCCTGACTTTC. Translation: CASSRAGASGANVLTF.

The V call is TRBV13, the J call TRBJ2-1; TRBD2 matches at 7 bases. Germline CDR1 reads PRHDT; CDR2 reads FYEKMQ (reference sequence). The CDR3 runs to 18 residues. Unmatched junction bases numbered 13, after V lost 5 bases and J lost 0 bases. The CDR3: CASSPKPAGLSSYNEQFF. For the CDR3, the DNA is TGTGCCAGCAGCCCAAAGCCAGCGGGGTTAAGCTCCTACAATGAGCAGTTCTTC.

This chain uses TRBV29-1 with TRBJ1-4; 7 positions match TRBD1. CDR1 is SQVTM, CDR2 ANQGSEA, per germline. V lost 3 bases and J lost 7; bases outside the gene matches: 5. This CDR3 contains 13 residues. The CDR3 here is CSVETGPREKLFF. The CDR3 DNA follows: TGCAGCGTTGAGACAGGGCCTCGTGAAAAACTGTTTTTT.

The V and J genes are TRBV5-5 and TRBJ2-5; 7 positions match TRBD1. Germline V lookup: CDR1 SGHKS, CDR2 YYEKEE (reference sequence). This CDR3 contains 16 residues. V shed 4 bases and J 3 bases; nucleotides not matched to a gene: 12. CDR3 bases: TGTGCCAGCAGCCCTTACAGGGGTGGGGAAAAAGAGACCCAGTACTTC. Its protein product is CASSPYRGGEKETQYF.

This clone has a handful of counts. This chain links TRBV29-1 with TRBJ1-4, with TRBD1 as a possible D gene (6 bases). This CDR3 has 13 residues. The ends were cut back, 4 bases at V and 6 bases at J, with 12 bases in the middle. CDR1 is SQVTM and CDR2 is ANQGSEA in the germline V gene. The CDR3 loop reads CSVGRGGDEKLFF. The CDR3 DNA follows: TGCAGCGTTGGCAGGGGAGGAGATGAAAAACTGTTTTTT.

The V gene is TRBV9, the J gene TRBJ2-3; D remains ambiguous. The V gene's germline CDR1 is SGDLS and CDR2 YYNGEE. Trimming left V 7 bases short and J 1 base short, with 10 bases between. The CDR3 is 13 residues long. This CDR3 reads CASARTGTDTQYF. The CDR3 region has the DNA TGTGCCAGCGCGAGGACGGGCACAGATACGCAGTATTTT.

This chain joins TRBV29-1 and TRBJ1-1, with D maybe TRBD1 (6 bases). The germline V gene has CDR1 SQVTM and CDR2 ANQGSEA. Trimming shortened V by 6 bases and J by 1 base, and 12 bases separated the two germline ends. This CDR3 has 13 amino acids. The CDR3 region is CSVYRDTNTEAFF. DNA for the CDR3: TGCAGCGTCTACAGGGACACGAACACTGAAGCTTTCTTT.